These 20 T cell receptor beta chains share one sample of origin, sequenced in a study. TCRdb reanalysed the RT-PCR reads using MiXCR and keeps one entry per CDR3 protein. The sample has about 700,000 distinct CDR3 sequences; 14% are singletons. Material: memory CD4+ T cells from blood. The receptors derive from a female donor in good health, serving as a healthy control.

The chain has TRBV10-2 and TRBJ1-4; 7 bases line up with TRBD1. V dropped 6 bases and J dropped 7; count of bases not matched to a gene: 11. The CDR3 covers 15 residues. Germline CDR1 reads WSHSY; CDR2 reads SAAADI. The CDR3 nucleotides read TGCGCCAGCAGGGATTCGGGGACAGCTTTTGAAAAACTGTTTTTT. Protein product: CASRDSGTAFEKLFF.

This clonotype was seen many times. The chain recombines TRBV9 with TRBJ2-7; TRBD2 might be the D (6 bases). The CDR3 sequence is 15 residues long. Germline-derived CDR1 and CDR2 are SGDLS and YYNGEE. V dropped 0 bases and J dropped 0 bases, with 10 bases sitting between them. As DNA, the CDR3 is TGTGCCAGCAGCGTAGATGTGGGGGGCTCCTACGAGCAGTACTTC. Translation: CASSVDVGGSYEQYF. Full variable domain (missing parts from reference TRBV9 and TRBJ2-7): DSGVTQTPKHLITATGQRVTLRCSPRSGDLSVYWYQQSLDQGLQFLIQYYNGEERAKGNILERFSAQQFPDLHSELNLSSLELGDSALYFCASSVDVGGSYEQYFGPGTRLTVT.

This clonotype has ten or more counts. The chain joins TRBV5-1 to TRBJ2-3; 9 bases map to TRBD1. The V segment lost 3 bases and the J segment 2 bases; nucleotides outside the gene matches: 7. This CDR3 region has 16 residues. CDR1 SGHRS and CDR2 YFSETQ come from the germline V gene. This CDR3 is CASSSGQGEFTDTQYF. CDR3 DNA: TGCGCCAGCAGCTCGGGACAGGGAGAATTCACAGATACGCAGTATTTT.

The table lists this clonotype with a few counts. The chain has TRBV5-1 and TRBJ2-7; TRBD1 agrees at 7 bases. The CDR3 runs to 15 residues. Germline CDR1 SGHRS, CDR2 YFSETQ. V shed 0 bases, J shed 3 bases, and the junction held 6 bases outside the gene matches. CDR3 bases: TGCGCCAGCAGCTTGGATGGCAGGGGGTTCTACGAGCAGTACTTC. This codes for CASSLDGRGFYEQYF.

Ten or more counts support this clonotype. This chain connects TRBV6-1 to TRBJ1-1, with 10 bases aligning to TRBD1. Germline V gene sequence: CDR1 MNHNS, CDR2 SASEGT. V was pared by 5 bases and J by 5 bases, with 5 bases of the junction left unmatched. The CDR3 has 14 amino acids. The CDR3 sequence is CASSLDRGVTEAFF. The CDR3 nucleotides are TGTGCCAGCAGTCTGGACAGGGGGGTTACTGAAGCTTTCTTT.

This chain links TRBV7-9 with TRBJ2-5; TRBD2 agrees at 12 bases. CDR3 length: 19 residues. V gave up 1 base and J gave up 3 bases; unmatched junction bases: 12. Germline CDR1 is SEHNR and CDR2 is FQNEAQ (reference sequence). The CDR3: CASSLGVLAGGSGKETQYF. CDR3 DNA sequence: TGTGCCAGCAGCTTAGGCGTACTAGCGGGAGGTTCCGGGAAAGAGACCCAGTACTTC.

This clonotype appeared a few times. This sequence joins TRBV18 and TRBJ1-1; D perhaps matches TRBD1 (5 bases). The CDR3 loop spans 13 amino acids. Per the germline V gene, CDR1 is KGHSH and CDR2 is LQKENI. V lost 2 bases to trimming and J lost 3 bases, with 7 bases between them. The CDR3 coding sequence is TGTGCCAGCTCACCAGAAGGGGACACTGAAGCTTTCTTT. As protein: CASSPEGDTEAFF.

The chain employs TRBV5-1 and TRBJ2-2; 13 bases align to TRBD2. The CDR3 is 21 amino acids. CDR1 is SGHRS and CDR2 is YFSETQ in the germline V gene. With V trimmed by 3 bases and J by 0 bases, 14 bases remained unmatched. The CDR3 protein is CASSSQGLTSGRATNTGELFF. Here the CDR3 DNA reads TGCGCCAGCAGCTCCCAGGGACTTACTAGCGGGAGGGCCACGAACACCGGGGAGCTGTTTTTT.

This clonotype was detected a few times. The chain links TRBV20-1 to TRBJ2-1; 13 bases match TRBD2. After removal of 6 bases from V and 8 bases from J, the junction contained 7 bases not matched to a gene. This CDR3 has 14 residues. Germline V gene data show CDR1 as DFQATT and CDR2 as SNEGSKA (reference sequence). CDR3 nucleotide sequence: TGCAGTGCGATCCGGACTAGCGGGAGTGATGAGCAGTTCTTC. This translates into CSAIRTSGSDEQFF.

This clonotype was found many times. The chain recombines TRBV6-5 with TRBJ1-2, with D possibly matching TRBD1 (5 bases). V lost 5 bases to trimming and J lost 11 bases, with 18 bases between them. The CDR3 loop spans 13 amino acids. In germline, CDR1 is MNHEY, CDR2 SVGAGI. The CDR3 sequence is CASSVTGAPIYTF. The CDR3 DNA is TGTGCCAGCAGTGTAACAGGTGCCCCCATATACACCTTC.

This clonotype has more than one count but fewer than ten. This chain links TRBV12-3 or TRBV12-4 with TRBJ1-1; D perhaps matches TRBD1 (5 bases). Trimming took off 7 bases at V and 1 base at J, with 13 bases between the two ends. CDR3 length: 14 residues. CDR3 bases: TGTGCCAGCACCCTGGCCAGGGAGAACACTGAAGCTTTCTTT. Its protein is CASTLARENTEAFF.

A few counts support this clonotype. This sequence joins TRBV20-1 and TRBJ2-1; 7 positions match TRBD2. The CDR3 has 15 amino acids. V dropped 6 bases and J dropped 5; count of bases not matched to a gene: 13. Germline-derived CDR1 and CDR2 are DFQATT and SNEGSKA (reference sequence). The CDR3: CSAPGAGRPNNEQFF. The CDR3, as DNA: TGCAGTGCGCCAGGAGCGGGGAGACCTAACAATGAGCAGTTCTTC.

This clonotype occurred many times. A read error may account for a junction end that differs from germline. The chain joins TRBV7-7 to TRBJ2-1; TRBD1 or TRBD2 may be the D gene (5 bases each). This CDR3 has 13 residues. CDR1 SSHAT and CDR2 FNYEAQ come from the germline V gene (reference sequence). CDR3 nucleotide sequence: TGTGCTAGCAGCTTAGGGGACGACAATGAGCAGTTCTTC. This gives the protein CASSLGDDNEQFF.

This clonotype has at least ten counts. The V call is TRBV6-5, the J call TRBJ2-2; D may be TRBD1 (6 bases). The V end lost 7 bases, the J end lost 1 base, and 10 bases lay between the germline ends. The CDR3 sequence is 14 residues long. Germline assignment: CDR1 MNHEY and CDR2 SVGAGI. The CDR3 here is CASTRTVNTGELFF. The CDR3 DNA is TGTGCCAGCACGAGGACAGTGAACACCGGGGAGCTGTTTTTT.

V usage is TRBV7-2 and J usage is TRBJ2-5; no clear D. Trimming removed 5 bases at V and 7 bases at J, with 14 bases between. Germline values: CDR1 SGHTA, CDR2 FQGNSA. The CDR3 has 13 amino acids. CDR3 region: CASSPARSGTQYF. The CDR3 DNA reads as TGTGCCAGCAGCCCGGCCCGGTCAGGGACCCAGTACTTC.

The rearrangement uses TRBV2 and TRBJ2-7, with TRBD1 matching over 10 bases. This CDR3 has 14 residues. Germline V gene data show CDR1 as SNHLY and CDR2 as FYNNEI. The V segment lost 7 bases and the J segment 1 base; nucleotides outside the gene matches: 4. This CDR3 is CASNWDRGSYEQYF. The CDR3 DNA follows: TGTGCCAGCAATTGGGACAGGGGATCCTACGAGCAGTACTTC.

This clonotype has ten or more counts. The DNA is left out, because the CDR3 cannot be placed on it with certainty; the CDR3 is given as TCRdb lists it. Here the CDR3 reads CSVGRGTSGKQDVLF. The genes are TRBV29-1 and TRBJ2-1; the D call in the table, TRBD2, was not verified against the DNA. Per the germline V gene, CDR1 is SQVTM and CDR2 is ANQGSEA. The CDR3 has 15 amino acids, counting both end residues.

This clonotype has more than one count but fewer than ten. This chain joins TRBV6-1 and TRBJ2-1; the match to TRBD2 covers 14 bases. The CDR3 totals 15 residues. CDR1 MNHNS and CDR2 SASEGT come from the germline V gene. With V trimmed by 7 bases and J by 5 bases, 4 bases remained unmatched. The CDR3 nucleotides are TGTGCCAGCACCTGGGGACTAGCGGGGGACAATGAGCAGTTCTTC. Translating it yields CASTWGLAGDNEQFF.

This clonotype was found a few times. The chain joins TRBV20-1 to TRBJ2-5; tentatively, D is TRBD2 (6 bases). V was clipped by 7 bases and J by 7 bases, with 10 bases between them. The CDR3 runs to 10 residues. The V gene's germline CDR1 is DFQATT and CDR2 SNEGSKA (reference sequence). In DNA, the CDR3 is TGCAGTGGACTAGTAGCGACCCAGTACTTC. This encodes CSGLVATQYF.

In its sample, this clonotype was seen a few times. The chain is built from TRBV2 and TRBJ2-1, with 7 bases that match TRBD1. Germline V gene sequence: CDR1 SNHLY, CDR2 FYNNEI. Trimming removed 7 bases from V and 4 bases from J; junction bases left unmatched: 7. CDR3 length equals 14 residues. The CDR3 loop is CASKIQGKYNEQFF. DNA of the CDR3: TGTGCCAGCAAGATACAGGGGAAATACAATGAGCAGTTCTTC.